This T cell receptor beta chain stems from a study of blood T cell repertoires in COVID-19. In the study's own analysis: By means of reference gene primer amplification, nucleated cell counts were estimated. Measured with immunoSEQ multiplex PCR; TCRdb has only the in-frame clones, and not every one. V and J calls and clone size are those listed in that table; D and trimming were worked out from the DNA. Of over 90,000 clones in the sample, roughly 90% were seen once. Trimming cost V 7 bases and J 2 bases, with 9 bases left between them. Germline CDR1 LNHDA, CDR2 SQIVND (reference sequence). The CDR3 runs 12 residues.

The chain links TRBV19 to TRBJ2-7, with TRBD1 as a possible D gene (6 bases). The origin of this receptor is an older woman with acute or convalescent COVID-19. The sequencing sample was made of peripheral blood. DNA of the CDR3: TGTGCCAGTAAGACAGGCGCCTACGAGCAGTACGTC. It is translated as CASKTGAYEQYV.